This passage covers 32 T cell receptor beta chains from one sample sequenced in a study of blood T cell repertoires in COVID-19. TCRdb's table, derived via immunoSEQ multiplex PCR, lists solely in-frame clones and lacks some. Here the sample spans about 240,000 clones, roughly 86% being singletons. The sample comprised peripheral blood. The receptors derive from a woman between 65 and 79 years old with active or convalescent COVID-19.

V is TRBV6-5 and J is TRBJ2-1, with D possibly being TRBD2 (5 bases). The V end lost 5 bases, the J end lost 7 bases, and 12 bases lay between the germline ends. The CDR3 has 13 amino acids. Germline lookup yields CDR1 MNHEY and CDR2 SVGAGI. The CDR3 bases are TGTGCCAGCAGTCCCTATCGGGGAAATGAGCAGTTCTTC. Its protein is CASSPYRGNEQFF.

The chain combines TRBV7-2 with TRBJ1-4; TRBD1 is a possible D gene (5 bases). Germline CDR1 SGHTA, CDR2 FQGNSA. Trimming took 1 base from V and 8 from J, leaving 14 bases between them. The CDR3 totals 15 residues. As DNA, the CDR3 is TGTGCCAGCAGCTTAGGCCCCCCCGGGGGGGAAAAACTGTTTTTT. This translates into CASSLGPPGGEKLFF.

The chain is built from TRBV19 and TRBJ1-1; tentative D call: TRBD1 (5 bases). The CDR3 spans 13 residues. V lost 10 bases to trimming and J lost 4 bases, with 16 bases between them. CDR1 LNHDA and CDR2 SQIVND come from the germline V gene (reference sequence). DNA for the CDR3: TGTGCCACCAGTAGGGGCGCAAGCACTGAAGCTTTCTTT. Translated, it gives CATSRGASTEAFF.

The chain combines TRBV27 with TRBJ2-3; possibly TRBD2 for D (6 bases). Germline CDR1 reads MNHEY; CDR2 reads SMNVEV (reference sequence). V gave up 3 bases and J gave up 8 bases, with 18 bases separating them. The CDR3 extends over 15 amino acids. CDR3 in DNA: TGTGCCAGCAGTTTTATGTCCGGGAGCCCACTTACGCAGTATTTT. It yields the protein CASSFMSGSPLTQYF.

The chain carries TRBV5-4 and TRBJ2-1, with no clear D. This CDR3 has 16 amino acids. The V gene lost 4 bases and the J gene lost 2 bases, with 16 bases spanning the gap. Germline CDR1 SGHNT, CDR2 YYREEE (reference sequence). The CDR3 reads CASSRPEGGAYNEQFF. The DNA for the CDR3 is TGTGCCAGCAGCCGGCCCGAAGGCGGCGCCTACAATGAGCAGTTCTTC.

Here the CDR3 reads CASSYRGSEAFF. Here the CDR3 DNA reads TGTGCCAGCAGTTACAGGGGATCTGAAGCTTTCTTT. The rearrangement links TRBV12-3 or TRBV12-4 to TRBJ1-1; 7 nucleotides agree with TRBD1. The length of the CDR3 is 12 residues. Trimming took 4 bases from V and 6 from J; bases not matched to a gene: 2.

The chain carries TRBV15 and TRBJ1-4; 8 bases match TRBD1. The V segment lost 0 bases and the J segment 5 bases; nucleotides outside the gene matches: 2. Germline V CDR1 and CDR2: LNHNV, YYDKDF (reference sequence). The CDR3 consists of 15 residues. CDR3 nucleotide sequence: TGTGCCACCAGCAGAGATAGACAGGGGAATGAAAAACTGTTTTTT. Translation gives CATSRDRQGNEKLFF.

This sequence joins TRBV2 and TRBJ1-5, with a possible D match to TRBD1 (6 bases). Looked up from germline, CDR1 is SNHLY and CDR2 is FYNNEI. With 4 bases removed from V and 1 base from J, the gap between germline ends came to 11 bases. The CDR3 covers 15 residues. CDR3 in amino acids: CASSARGQSNQPQHF. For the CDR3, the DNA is TGTGCCAGCAGTGCCAGGGGACAAAGCAATCAGCCCCAGCATTTT.

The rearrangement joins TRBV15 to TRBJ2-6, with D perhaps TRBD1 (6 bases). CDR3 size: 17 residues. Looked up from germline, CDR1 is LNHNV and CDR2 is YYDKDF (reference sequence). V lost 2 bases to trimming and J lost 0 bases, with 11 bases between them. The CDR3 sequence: CATSRPGQTSGANVLTF. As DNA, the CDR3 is TGTGCCACCAGCAGACCCGGACAGACCTCTGGGGCCAACGTCCTGACTTTC.

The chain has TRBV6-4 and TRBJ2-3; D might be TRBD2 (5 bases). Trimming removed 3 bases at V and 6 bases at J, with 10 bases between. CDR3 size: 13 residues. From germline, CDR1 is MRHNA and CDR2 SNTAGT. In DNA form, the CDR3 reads TGTGCCAGCAGTGAGGAGGTTTCGGATACGCAGTATTTT. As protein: CASSEEVSDTQYF.

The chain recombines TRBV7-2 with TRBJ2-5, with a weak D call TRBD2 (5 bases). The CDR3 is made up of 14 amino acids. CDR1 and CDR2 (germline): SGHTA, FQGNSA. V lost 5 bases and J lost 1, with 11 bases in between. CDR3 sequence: CASSQEGLQETQYF. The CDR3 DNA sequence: TGTGCCAGCAGCCAAGAGGGCCTCCAAGAGACCCAGTACTTC.

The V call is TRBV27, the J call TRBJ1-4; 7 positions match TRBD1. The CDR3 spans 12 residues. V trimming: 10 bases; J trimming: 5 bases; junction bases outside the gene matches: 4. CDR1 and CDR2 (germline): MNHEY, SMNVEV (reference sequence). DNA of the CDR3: TGTGCCACCAAGGGGGCGAATGAAAAACTGTTTTTT. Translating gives CATKGANEKLFF.

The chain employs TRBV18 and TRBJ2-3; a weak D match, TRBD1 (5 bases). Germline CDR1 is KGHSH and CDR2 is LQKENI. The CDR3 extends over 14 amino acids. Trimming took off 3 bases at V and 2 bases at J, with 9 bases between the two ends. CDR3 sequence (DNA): TGTGCCAGCTCACCGAGACAGTTCACAGATACGCAGTATTTT. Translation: CASSPRQFTDTQYF.

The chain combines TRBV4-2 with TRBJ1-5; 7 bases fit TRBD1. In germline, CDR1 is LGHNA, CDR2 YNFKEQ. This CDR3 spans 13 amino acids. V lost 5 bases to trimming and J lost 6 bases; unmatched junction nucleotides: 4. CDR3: CASSTGVGQPQHF. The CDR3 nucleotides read TGTGCCAGCAGCACAGGGGTTGGTCAGCCCCAGCATTTT.

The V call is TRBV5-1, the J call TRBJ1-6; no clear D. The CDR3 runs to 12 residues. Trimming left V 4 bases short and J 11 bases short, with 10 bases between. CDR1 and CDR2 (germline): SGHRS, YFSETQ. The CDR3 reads CASSPTSPPLHF. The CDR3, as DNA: TGCGCCAGCAGCCCAACTTCGCCACCCCTCCACTTT.

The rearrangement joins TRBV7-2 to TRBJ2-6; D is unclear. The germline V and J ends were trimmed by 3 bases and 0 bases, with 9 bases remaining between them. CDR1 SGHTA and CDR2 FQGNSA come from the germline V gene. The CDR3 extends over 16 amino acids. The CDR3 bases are TGTGCCAGCAGCTTTAGCCGCAGCTCTGGGGCCAACGTCCTGACTTTC. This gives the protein CASSFSRSSGANVLTF.

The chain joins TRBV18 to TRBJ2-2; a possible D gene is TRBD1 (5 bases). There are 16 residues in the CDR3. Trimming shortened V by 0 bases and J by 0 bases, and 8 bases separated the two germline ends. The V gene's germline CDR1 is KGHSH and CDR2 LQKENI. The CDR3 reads CASSPPRQTNTGELFF. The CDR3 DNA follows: TGTGCCAGCTCACCACCTCGACAGACGAACACCGGGGAGCTGTTTTTT.

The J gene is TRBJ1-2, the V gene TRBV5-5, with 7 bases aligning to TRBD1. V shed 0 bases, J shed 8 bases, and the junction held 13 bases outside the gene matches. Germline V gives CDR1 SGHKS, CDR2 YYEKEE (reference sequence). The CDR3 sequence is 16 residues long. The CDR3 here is CASSLAWGRGMRGYTF. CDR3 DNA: TGTGCCAGCAGCTTGGCATGGGGCAGGGGGATGCGAGGCTACACCTTC.

The CDR3 DNA sequence: TGTGCCATCAAATCGGGAGAGGAGGACTATGGCTACACCTTC. The encoded protein is CAIKSGEEDYGYTF. The V and J genes are TRBV10-3 and TRBJ1-2; the D is unclear. The V end lost 7 bases, the J end lost 3 bases, and 15 bases lay between the germline ends. The CDR3 runs to 14 residues. Germline CDR1 reads ENHRY; CDR2 reads SYGVKD.

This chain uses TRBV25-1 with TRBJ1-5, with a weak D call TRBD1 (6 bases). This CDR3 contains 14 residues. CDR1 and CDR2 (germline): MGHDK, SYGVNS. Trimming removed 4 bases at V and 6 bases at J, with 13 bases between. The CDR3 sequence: CASSVQGHGQPQHF. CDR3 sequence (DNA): TGTGCCAGCAGTGTGCAGGGGCACGGTCAGCCCCAGCATTTT.

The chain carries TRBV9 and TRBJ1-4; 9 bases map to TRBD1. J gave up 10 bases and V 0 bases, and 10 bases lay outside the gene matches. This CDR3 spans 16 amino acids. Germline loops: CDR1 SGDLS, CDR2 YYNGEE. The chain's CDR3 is CASSVAPPGQGGKLFF. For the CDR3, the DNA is TGTGCCAGCAGCGTAGCCCCACCGGGACAGGGTGGAAAACTGTTTTTT.

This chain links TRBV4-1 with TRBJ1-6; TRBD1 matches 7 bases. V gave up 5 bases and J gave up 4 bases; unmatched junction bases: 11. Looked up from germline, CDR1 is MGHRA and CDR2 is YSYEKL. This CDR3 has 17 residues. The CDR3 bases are TGCGCCAGCAGCAGAAGACAGGGAGAGGGATATAATTCACCCCTCCACTTT. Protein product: CASSRRQGEGYNSPLHF.

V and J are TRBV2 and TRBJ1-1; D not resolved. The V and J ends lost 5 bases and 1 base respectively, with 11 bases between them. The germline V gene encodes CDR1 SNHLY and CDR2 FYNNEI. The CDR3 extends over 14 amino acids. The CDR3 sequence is CASSKQAQNTEAFF. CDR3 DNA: TGTGCCAGCAGTAAGCAGGCTCAGAACACTGAAGCTTTCTTT. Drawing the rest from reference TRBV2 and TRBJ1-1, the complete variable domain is EPEVTQTPSHQVTQMGQEVILRCVPISNHLYFYWYRQILGQKVEFLVSFYNNEISEKSEIFDDQFSVERPDGSNFTLKIRSTKLEDSAMYFCASSKQAQNTEAFFGQGTRLTVV.

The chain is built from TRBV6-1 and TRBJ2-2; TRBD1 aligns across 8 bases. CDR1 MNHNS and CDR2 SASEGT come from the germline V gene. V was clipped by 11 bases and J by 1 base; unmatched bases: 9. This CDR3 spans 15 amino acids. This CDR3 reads CAGGIGTGNTGELFF. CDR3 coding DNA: TGTGCCGGGGGGATCGGGACAGGGAACACCGGGGAGCTGTTTTTT.

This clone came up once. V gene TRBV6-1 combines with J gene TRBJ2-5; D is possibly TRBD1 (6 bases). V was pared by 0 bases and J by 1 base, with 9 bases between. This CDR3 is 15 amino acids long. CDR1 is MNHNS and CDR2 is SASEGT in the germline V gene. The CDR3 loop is CASSEARTAQETQYF. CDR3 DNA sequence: TGTGCCAGCAGTGAAGCGAGGACAGCCCAAGAGACCCAGTACTTC.

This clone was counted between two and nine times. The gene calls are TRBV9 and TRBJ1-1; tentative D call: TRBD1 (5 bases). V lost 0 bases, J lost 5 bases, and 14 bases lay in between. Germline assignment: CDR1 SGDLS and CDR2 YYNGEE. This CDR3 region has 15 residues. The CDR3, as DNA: TGTGCCAGCAGCGTAGACTTAGGAGGGACGACTGAAGCTTTCTTT. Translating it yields CASSVDLGGTTEAFF.

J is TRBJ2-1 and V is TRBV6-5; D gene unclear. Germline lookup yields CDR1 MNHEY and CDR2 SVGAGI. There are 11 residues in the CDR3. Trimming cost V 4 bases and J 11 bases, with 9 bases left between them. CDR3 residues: CASSLRLKQFF. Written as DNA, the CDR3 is TGTGCCAGCAGTTTGCGATTGAAGCAGTTCTTC.

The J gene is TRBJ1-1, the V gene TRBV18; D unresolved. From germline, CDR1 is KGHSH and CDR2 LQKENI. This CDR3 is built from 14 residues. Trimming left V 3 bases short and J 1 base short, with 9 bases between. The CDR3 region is CASSPPIGNTEAFF. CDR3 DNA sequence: TGTGCCAGCTCACCCCCTATCGGGAACACTGAAGCTTTCTTT.

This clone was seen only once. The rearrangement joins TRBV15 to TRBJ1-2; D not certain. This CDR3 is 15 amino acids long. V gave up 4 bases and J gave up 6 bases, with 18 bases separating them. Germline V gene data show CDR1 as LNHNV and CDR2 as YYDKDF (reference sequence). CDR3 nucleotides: TGTGCCACCAGCACCCGGTACGGCAGAGGAAATGGCTACACCTTC. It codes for CATSTRYGRGNGYTF.

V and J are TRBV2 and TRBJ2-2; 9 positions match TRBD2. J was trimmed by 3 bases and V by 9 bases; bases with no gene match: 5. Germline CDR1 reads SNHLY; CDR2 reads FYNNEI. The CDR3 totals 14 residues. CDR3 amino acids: CARGTSFDTGELFF. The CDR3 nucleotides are TGTGCCAGAGGGACTAGCTTCGACACCGGGGAGCTGTTTTTT.

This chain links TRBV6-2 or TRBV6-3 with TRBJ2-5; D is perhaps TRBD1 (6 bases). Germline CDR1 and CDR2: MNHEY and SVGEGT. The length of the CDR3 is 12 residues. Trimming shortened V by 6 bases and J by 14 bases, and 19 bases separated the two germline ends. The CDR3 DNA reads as TGTGCCAGCAGCCAAGGACAGAACCTCCGATACTTC. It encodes CASSQGQNLRYF.

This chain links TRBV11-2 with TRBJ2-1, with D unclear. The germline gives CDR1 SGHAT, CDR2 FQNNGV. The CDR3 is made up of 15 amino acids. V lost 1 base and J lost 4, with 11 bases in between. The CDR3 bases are TGTGCCAGCAGCTTAGTAGCCTACGGGTACAATGAGCAGTTCTTC. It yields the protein CASSLVAYGYNEQFF.